This T cell receptor (beta chain) was found in a study of blood T cell repertoires in COVID-19. Study details: T cells, B-cell-depleted T cells, or PBMCs provided the cDNA or gDNA that served as material.

The protocol was immunoSEQ multiplex PCR, while the TCRdb copy is restricted to in-frame clones and leaves out a portion. Among about 180,000 clones, 80% to 85% were seen once, and the ten largest hold about 10%. The ends were cut back, 8 bases at V and 0 bases at J, with 13 bases in the middle. The germline CDR1 and CDR2 sequences are SGHNT and YENEEA. The CDR3 consists of 14 residues. The sequenced sample was peripheral blood. The origin of this receptor is a woman at least 80 years old with COVID-19, enrolled during active disease. The rearrangement links TRBV11-3 to TRBJ1-1; no reliable D call. The chain's CDR3 is CASSRAFMNTEAFF. CDR3 bases: TGTGCCAGCTCGAGGGCGTTCATGAACACTGAAGCTTTCTTT. The complete variable domain, with remaining parts taken from reference TRBV11-3 and TRBJ1-1, reads EAGVVQSPRYKIIEKKQPVAFWCNPISGHNTLYWYLQNLGQGPELLIRYENEEAVDDSQLPKDRFSAERLKGVDSTLKIQPAELGDSAVYLCASSRAFMNTEAFFGQGTRLTVV.